This T cell receptor (beta chain) was documented in a study of cytomegalovirus exposure and HLA in healthy donors. There are 14 residues in the CDR3. V was cut by 6 bases and J by 4 bases, with 13 bases left in between. Germline assignment: CDR1 MNHNS and CDR2 SASEGT. The primer mix had 60 Vbeta and 13 Jbeta primers. Repertoires were generated with immunoSEQ multiplex PCR, while TCRdb's copy carries only in-frame clones and drops some. The sample yields about 97,000 clones, around 77% seen once. Sequencing was carried out using PBMCs. This sequence joins TRBV6-1 and TRBJ2-1, with D maybe TRBD2 (6 bases). This receptor was obtained from a male donor in good health and CMV-seropositive. CDR3 amino acids: CASRAGLPYNEQFF. CDR3 nucleotide sequence: TGTGCCAGCAGGGCGGGACTCCCGTACAATGAGCAGTTCTTC.